The rows below give T cell receptor beta chains drawn from one sample of a study of T cells in Graves' hyperthyroidism and ophthalmopathy. MiXCR, applied by TCRdb to the multiplex PCR reads, yields one record per CDR3 protein. Among approximately 570,000 distinct CDR3 sequences, approximately 20% were seen once, and the ten largest hold 45% to 50%. Material for sequencing was blood. The origin of the receptors is a man between 35 and 55 years old with Graves' ophthalmopathy. Both conserved end residues are part of each CDR3. D genes are given only for firm matches.

TRBV12-3/TRBV12-4,TRBD1,TRBJ1-2,CASSQGVYGYTF
TRBV27,TRBD2,TRBJ2-1,CASTSLGLAGSYNEQFF
TRBV9,NA,TRBJ2-3,CASSPGLAMETDTQYF
TRBV9,NA,TRBJ2-1,CASTEKPSYNEQCF
TRBV20-1,NA,TRBJ1-1,CSALLTGLNSGAFF
TRBV30,NA,TRBJ1-4,CAWGLNEKLFF
TRBV27,TRBD1,TRBJ1-1,CASSFGDRGVEAFF
TRBV13,NA,TRBJ2-2,CASSSGGNTGELFF
TRBV5-8,TRBD1,TRBJ1-5,CASSWGQNRNQPQHF
TRBV6-1,NA,TRBJ2-7,CASKGRGIGYEQYF
TRBV7-2,NA,TRBJ1-1,CASSLEDWGTEAFF
TRBV12-3/TRBV12-4,TRBD2,TRBJ2-1,CASSSPRTSGRGHEQFF
TRBV12-3/TRBV12-4,NA,TRBJ1-5,CASSQSTGGQPQHF
TRBV12-3/TRBV12-4,NA,TRBJ1-2,CASSLRSAYGYTF
TRBV27,NA,TRBJ1-6,CASSFGFYNSPLHF
TRBV6-5,TRBD2,TRBJ2-7,CASSYKASGYEQYF
TRBV2,NA,TRBJ1-6,CAIKESSYNSPLHF
TRBV11-3,TRBD2,TRBJ2-5,CASSDVTSGQETQYF
TRBV6-2/TRBV6-3,NA,TRBJ2-7,CASSNWPSASYEQYF
TRBV19,TRBD2,TRBJ2-7,CASSSGTSATFHPYEQYF
TRBV4-1,NA,TRBJ1-4,CASRTGATNEKLFF
TRBV20-1,TRBD2,TRBJ2-2,CSAERLALQELFF
TRBV5-1,TRBD1,TRBJ1-5,CASGPGTGNQPQHF
TRBV9,NA,TRBJ1-2,CASSSRANYGYTF
TRBV7-2,TRBD2,TRBJ2-5,CASSRGVAGGGETQYF
TRBV7-8,NA,TRBJ1-1,CASSVRLTVSAEAFF
TRBV27,TRBD2,TRBJ2-1,CASSPPGLAGDNEQFF
TRBV29-1,NA,TRBJ1-2,CSVTGVGYGYTF
TRBV7-9,NA,TRBJ2-5,CASPELEETQYF
TRBV19,NA,TRBJ1-4,CASSETGAPTNEKLFF
TRBV24-1,NA,TRBJ2-1,CATSLGAGALSYNKQFF
TRBV30,NA,TRBJ1-6,CACEVYNSPLHF
TRBV2,TRBD2,TRBJ2-5,CASIAGLKETQYF
TRBV6-4,NA,TRBJ1-1,CASSSEANTEAFF
TRBV10-3,NA,TRBJ2-7,CAISNPGSLGEQYF
TRBV11-2,NA,TRBJ2-1,CASSFKALGRVEEQFF
TRBV4-2,NA,TRBJ2-1,CASSQPYYNEQFF
TRBV12-3/TRBV12-4,TRBD1,TRBJ1-5,CASSPGGQGVQPQHF
TRBV5-1,TRBD2,TRBJ2-1,CASSFGLGHNEQFF
TRBV20-1,NA,TRBJ2-1,CSARDLDTSYNEQFF
TRBV7-9,NA,TRBJ2-3,CASSLDSSTDTQYF